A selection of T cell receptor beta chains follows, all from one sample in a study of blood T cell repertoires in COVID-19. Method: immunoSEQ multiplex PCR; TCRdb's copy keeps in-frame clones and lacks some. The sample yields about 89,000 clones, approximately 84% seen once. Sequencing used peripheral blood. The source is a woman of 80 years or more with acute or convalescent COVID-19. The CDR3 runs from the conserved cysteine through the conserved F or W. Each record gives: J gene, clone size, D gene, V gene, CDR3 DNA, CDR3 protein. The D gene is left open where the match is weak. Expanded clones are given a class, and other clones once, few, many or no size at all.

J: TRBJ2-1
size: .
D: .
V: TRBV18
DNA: TGTGCCAGCTCATCGCAGGGTATTTTTGAGCAGTTCTTC
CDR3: CASSSQGIFEQFF

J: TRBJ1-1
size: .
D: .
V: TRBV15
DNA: TGTGCCACCAGCAGAGACGTCGGACAGAACACTGAAGCTTTCTTT
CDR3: CATSRDVGQNTEAFF

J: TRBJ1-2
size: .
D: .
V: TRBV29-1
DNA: TGCAGCGTTGTGCGGACGACTGGCCTTAGCGTCTACACCTTC
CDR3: CSVVRTTGLSVYTF

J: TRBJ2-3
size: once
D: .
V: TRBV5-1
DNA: TGCGCCAGCAGATATACAGGGGAGGGCACAGATACGCAGTATTTT
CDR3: CASRYTGEGTDTQYF

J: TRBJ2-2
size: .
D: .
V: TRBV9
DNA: TGTGCCAGCAGCGTAGTATCGGGGGGCTGGTCGGGCACCGGGGAGCTGTTTTTT
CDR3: CASSVVSGGWSGTGELFF

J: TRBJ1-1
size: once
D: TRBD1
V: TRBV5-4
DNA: TGTGCCAGCAGCATAGGACAGGGAGCCACTGAAGCTTTCTTT
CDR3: CASSIGQGATEAFF

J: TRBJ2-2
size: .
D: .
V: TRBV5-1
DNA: TGCGCCAGCAGCCCTACCCCCACCGGGGAGCTGTTTTTT
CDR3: CASSPTPTGELFF

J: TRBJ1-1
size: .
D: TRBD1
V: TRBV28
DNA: TGTGCCAGCAGCGGGGACTTTCAGGGGGGAGAAGGGACTGAAGCTTTCTTT
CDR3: CASSGDFQGGEGTEAFF

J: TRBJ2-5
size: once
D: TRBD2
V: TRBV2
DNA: TGTGCCAGCAGTGTCTTTTTAGCGGGGGGGTTGGAGACCCAGTACTTC
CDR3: CASSVFLAGGLETQYF

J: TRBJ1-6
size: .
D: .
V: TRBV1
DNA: TGCACCAGCAGCCAAGATAACAGCCTGAGCTCCTATAATTCACCCCTCCACTTT
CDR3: CTSSQDNSLSSYNSPLHF

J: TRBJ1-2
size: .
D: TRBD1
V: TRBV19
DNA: TGTGCCAGTAGACCCTCGGGACAGACTAACTATGGCTACACCTTC
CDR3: CASRPSGQTNYGYTF

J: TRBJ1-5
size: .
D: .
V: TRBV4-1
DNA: TGCGCCAGCAGCTCACAGCTCAATCAGCCCCAGCATTTT
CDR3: CASSSQLNQPQHF

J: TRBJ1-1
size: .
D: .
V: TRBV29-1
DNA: TGCAGCACGTGGGGCCCGGCCCGGAACACTGAAGCTTTCTTT
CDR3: CSTWGPARNTEAFF

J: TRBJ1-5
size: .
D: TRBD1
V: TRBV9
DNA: TGTGCCAGCAGCGCAAGGGACAGCCCCAATCAGCCCCAGCATTTT
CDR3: CASSARDSPNQPQHF

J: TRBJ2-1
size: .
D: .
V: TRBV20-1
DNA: TGCAGTGCACCGCGCAATGAGCAGTTCTTC
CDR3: CSAPRNEQFF

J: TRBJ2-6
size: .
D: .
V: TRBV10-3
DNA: TGTGCCACGAACGGTGAACTGTCTGGGGCCAACGTCCTGACTTTC
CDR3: CATNGELSGANVLTF

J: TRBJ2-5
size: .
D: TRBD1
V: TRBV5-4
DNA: TGTGCCAGCAGCAGGGGACAGGTGCTTCAAGAGACCCAGTACTTC
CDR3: CASSRGQVLQETQYF

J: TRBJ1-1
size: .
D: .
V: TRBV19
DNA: TGTGCCAGTAGTATGCTCAGGGGCTGGACCGGTGGTGAAGCTTTCTTT
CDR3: CASSMLRGWTGGEAFF

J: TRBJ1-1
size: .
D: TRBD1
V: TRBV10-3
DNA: TGTGCCGTAGCAGGGGGCCTGAACACTGAAGCTTTCTTT
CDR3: CAVAGGLNTEAFF

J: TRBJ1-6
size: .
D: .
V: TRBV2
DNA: TGTGCCAGCACCGACAGCCAGGCCACTTCTACACCCCTCCACTTT
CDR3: CASTDSQATSTPLHF

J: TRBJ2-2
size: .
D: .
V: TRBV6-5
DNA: TGTGCCAGCAGTTATTCTCAGACCGGGGAGCTGTTTTTT
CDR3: CASSYSQTGELFF

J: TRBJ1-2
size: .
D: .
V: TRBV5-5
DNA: TGTGCCAGCAGCCTTCAGGGCGACAGCACTAATGGCTACACCTTC
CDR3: CASSLQGDSTNGYTF

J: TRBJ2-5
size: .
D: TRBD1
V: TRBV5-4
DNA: TGTGCCAGCAGCTTGGGCTCGGCAGGGGGTTTGTTGCAAGAGACCCAGTACTTC
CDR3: CASSLGSAGGLLQETQYF

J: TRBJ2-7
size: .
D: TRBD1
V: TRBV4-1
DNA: TGCGCCAGCAGCCAGGGACAGGGTCTATACGAGCAGTACTTC
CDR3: CASSQGQGLYEQYF

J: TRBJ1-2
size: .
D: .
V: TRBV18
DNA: TGTGCCAGCTCACCAGGTGGGGGGGCCTATGGCTACACCTTC
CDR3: CASSPGGGAYGYTF

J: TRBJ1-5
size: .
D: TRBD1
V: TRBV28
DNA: TGTGCCAGCACGGGACAGGGTAATCAGCCCCAGCATTTT
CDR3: CASTGQGNQPQHF

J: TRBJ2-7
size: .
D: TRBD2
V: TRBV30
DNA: TGTTCATTGGAGTTAAATAGCGGGGGGATCTCCTACGAGCAGTACTTC
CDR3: CSLELNSGGISYEQYF

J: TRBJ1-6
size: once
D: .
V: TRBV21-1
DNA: TGTGCCAGCAGCACCCAAATAAAGACAGGGGTACGAGGTTCACCCCTCCACTTT
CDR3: CASSTQIKTGVRGSPLHF

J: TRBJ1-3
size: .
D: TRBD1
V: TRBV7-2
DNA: TGTGCCAGCAGCCCGGACAGGGGGCCTGGAAACACCATATATTTT
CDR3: CASSPDRGPGNTIYF

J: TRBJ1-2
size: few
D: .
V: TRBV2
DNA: TGTGCCAGCAGTGAAAAGGCAGGGAGGGGCTATGGCTACACCTTC
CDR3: CASSEKAGRGYGYTF

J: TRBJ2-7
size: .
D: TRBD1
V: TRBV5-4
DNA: TGTGCCAGCAGCCGTATAGGGGGCATGAACGAGCAGTACTTC
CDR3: CASSRIGGMNEQYF

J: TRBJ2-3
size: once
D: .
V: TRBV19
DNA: TGTGCCAGTAGTAGGAGAGCGGAATCAACAGATACGCAGTATTTT
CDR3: CASSRRAESTDTQYF

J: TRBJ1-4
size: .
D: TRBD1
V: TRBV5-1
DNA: TGCGCCAGCAGCCTATGGACAGGTAGTGATGAAAAACTGTTTTTT
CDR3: CASSLWTGSDEKLFF

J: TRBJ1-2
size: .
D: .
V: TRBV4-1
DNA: TGCGCCAGCAGCCAAGGTCCTTGGGAGCGCTATGGCTACACCTTC
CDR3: CASSQGPWERYGYTF

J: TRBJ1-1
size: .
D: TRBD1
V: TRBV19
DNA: TGTGCCAGTAGATCGACAGGGGGTTTTAACACTGAAGCTTTCTTT
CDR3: CASRSTGGFNTEAFF

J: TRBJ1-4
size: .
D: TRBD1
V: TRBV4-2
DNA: TGTGCCAGCAGCCAAGGGGGCAGGGGGTCGGCTAATGAAAAACTGTTTTTT
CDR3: CASSQGGRGSANEKLFF

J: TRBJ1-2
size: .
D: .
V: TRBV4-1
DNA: TGCGCCAGCAGCCAACCGGGACAACTCCACTATGGCTACACCTTC
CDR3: CASSQPGQLHYGYTF

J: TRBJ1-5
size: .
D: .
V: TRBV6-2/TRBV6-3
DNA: TGTGCCAGCAGTTCCGGACAGTTAGCCGGTCAGCCCCAGCATTTT
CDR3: CASSSGQLAGQPQHF

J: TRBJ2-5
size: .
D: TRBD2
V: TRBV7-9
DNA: TGTGCCAGCAGCTTTGGGACTAGCGGGGGTCAAGAGACCCAGTACTTC
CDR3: CASSFGTSGGQETQYF

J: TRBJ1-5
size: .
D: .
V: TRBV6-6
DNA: TGTGCCAGCAGTTACGGGACACCGAGCAATCAGCCCCAGCATTTT
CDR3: CASSYGTPSNQPQHF

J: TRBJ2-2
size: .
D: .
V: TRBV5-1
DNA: TGCGCCAGCACCCCAGGGAACACCGGGGAGCTGTTTTTT
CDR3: CASTPGNTGELFF

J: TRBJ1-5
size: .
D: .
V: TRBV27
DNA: TGTGCCAGCAGTTGGCGGGTTCGACTGAGAAATCAGCCCCAGCATTTT
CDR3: CASSWRVRLRNQPQHF

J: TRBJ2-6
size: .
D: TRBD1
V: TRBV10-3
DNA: TGTGCCACCAGGGGACAGGGGGCCGACTCTGGGGCCAACGTCCTGACTTTC
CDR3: CATRGQGADSGANVLTF

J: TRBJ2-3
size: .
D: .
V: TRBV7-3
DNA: TGTGCCAGCAGCGATCCGAACCCGGGACATATTACGGATACGCAGTATTTT
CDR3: CASSDPNPGHITDTQYF

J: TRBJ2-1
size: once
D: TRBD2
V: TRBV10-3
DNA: TGTGCCATCAGTGAGTCGAGCGCTAGCGGGGGCTTGGGAAGGAATGAGCAGTTCTTC
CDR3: CAISESSASGGLGRNEQFF

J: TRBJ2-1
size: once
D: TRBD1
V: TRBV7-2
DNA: TGTGCCAGCAGCTCCGTCGACAGGGGAGTCAATGAGCAGTTCTTC
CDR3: CASSSVDRGVNEQFF

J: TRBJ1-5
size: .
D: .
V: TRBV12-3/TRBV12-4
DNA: TGTGCCAGCAGTGGGGGGACTGAACAGCCCCAGCATTTT
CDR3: CASSGGTEQPQHF

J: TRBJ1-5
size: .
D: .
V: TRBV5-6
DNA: TGTGCCAGCAGCTTGTCCCCGAATCAGCCCCAGCATTTT
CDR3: CASSLSPNQPQHF

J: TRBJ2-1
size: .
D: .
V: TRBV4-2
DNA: TGTGCCAGCAGCCAGCAAAGAGGAGACAGAGAAAACGATGAGCAGTTCTTC
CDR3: CASSQQRGDRENDEQFF

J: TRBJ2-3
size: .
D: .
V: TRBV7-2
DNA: TGTGCCAGCAGCTTATTGGGACACCTCACAGATACGCAGTATTTT
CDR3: CASSLLGHLTDTQYF

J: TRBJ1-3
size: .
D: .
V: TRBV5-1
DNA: TGCGCCAGCAGCTTGGGGCCAGGAAATTTCTCTGGAAACACCATATATTTT
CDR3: CASSLGPGNFSGNTIYF

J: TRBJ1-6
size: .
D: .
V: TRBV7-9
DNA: TGTGCCAGCAGTCCCCGGGGAGCCGGTAATTCACCCCTCCACTTT
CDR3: CASSPRGAGNSPLHF

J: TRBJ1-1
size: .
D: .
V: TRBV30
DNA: TGTGCCTGGAGTCGCTGGACAGCCTCCACTGAAGCTTTCTTT
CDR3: CAWSRWTASTEAFF

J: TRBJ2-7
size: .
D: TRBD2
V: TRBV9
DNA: TGTGCCAGCAGCGTAGGGAGCGGGGGGCTATACGAGCAGTACTTC
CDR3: CASSVGSGGLYEQYF

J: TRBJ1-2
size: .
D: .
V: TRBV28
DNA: TGTGCCAGCAGCCTGGGACTCTATGGCTACACCTTC
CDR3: CASSLGLYGYTF